The 13 T cell receptor beta chains presented below share a single source sample, sequenced in a study of healthy donors' naive CD4 and CD8 T cells. TCR libraries were built from about 520 ng of total RNA by linear amplification. TCRdb itself ran the reads through MiXCR, one entry per CDR3 protein. The sample lists about 200,000 distinct CDR3 sequences, around 70% seen once, with 2% to 2.5% in the top ten. The sequenced sample was naive CD4+ and CD8+ T cells sorted from blood, pooled from several donors. Every receptor here comes from a pool of human donors in good health; the sample pools cells from several healthy donors.

The chain carries TRBV28 and TRBJ2-7; 9 bases line up with TRBD1. The CDR3 loop spans 14 amino acids. Germline assignment: CDR1 MDHEN and CDR2 SYDVKM. V shed 6 bases, J shed 4 bases, and the junction held 7 bases outside the gene matches. This CDR3 reads CASRSTGGGYEQYV. CDR3 DNA sequence: TGTGCCAGCAGATCGACAGGGGGTGGATACGAGCAGTACGTC.

This chain uses TRBV27 with TRBJ2-7; D gene ambiguous. The CDR3 sequence is 14 residues long. From germline, CDR1 is MNHEY and CDR2 SMNVEV (reference sequence). The ends were cut back, 3 bases at V and 4 bases at J, with 13 bases in the middle. The CDR3 bases are TGTGCCAGCAGTTTGTTGGGCTACACGTACGAGCAGTACTTC. Amino acids: CASSLLGYTYEQYF.

The V gene is TRBV6-2 or TRBV6-3, the J gene TRBJ2-1, with unresolved D. This CDR3 has 13 residues. From germline, CDR1 is MNHEY and CDR2 SVGEGT. The V and J ends lost 5 bases and 7 bases respectively, with 12 bases between them. CDR3: CASSAPDDNEQFF. The CDR3 nucleotides read TGTGCCAGCAGTGCCCCGGATGATAATGAGCAGTTCTTC.

The chain links TRBV6-5 to TRBJ2-7; a possible D gene is TRBD2 (5 bases). CDR3 length equals 10 residues. The ends were cut back, 8 bases at V and 3 bases at J, with 5 bases in the middle. Germline V gene data show CDR1 as MNHEY and CDR2 as SVGAGI. DNA for the CDR3: TGTGCCAGCGGACTCTACGAGCAGTACTTC. This encodes CASGLYEQYF.

The chain joins TRBV29-1 to TRBJ2-7, with a tentative D call TRBD2 (5 bases). CDR1 is SQVTM, CDR2 ANQGSEA, per germline. V lost 5 bases to trimming and J lost 5 bases, with 13 bases between them. This CDR3 comprises 12 residues. This chain's CDR3 is CSVLAGVHEQYF. The CDR3 DNA sequence: TGCAGCGTTTTGGCCGGGGTCCACGAGCAGTACTTC.

The V and J genes are TRBV29-1 and TRBJ2-7; no firm D call. V was pared by 2 bases and J by 1 base, with 12 bases between. Per germline, CDR1 SQVTM and CDR2 ANQGSEA. The CDR3 extends over 14 amino acids. DNA of the CDR3: TGCAGCGTTGAAACCGGACGCAGATCCTACGAGCAGTACTTC. Its protein product is CSVETGRRSYEQYF.

This clonotype has a handful of counts. The genes are TRBV2 and TRBJ2-3, with D perhaps being TRBD1 or TRBD2 (5 bases each). V was cut by 3 bases and J by 0 bases, with 13 bases left in between. The CDR3 extends over 16 amino acids. Germline V gives CDR1 SNHLY, CDR2 FYNNEI. CDR3 nucleotides: TGTGCCAGCAGTGAGGCCGGGACGGCGAGCACAGATACGCAGTATTTT. Its protein product is CASSEAGTASTDTQYF.

This clonotype occurred once. This chain links TRBV19 with TRBJ2-1; possible D gene TRBD1, 5 bases. With 10 bases removed from V and 2 bases from J, the gap between germline ends came to 12 bases. The CDR3 extends over 13 amino acids. Germline CDR1 reads LNHDA; CDR2 reads SQIVND (reference sequence). In DNA, the CDR3 is TGTGCCACCACGAAGGGGACCTACAATGAGCAGTTCTTC. It codes for CATTKGTYNEQFF.

The J gene is TRBJ2-1, the V gene TRBV12-3 or TRBV12-4, with D unclear. V was trimmed by 2 bases and J by 4 bases, leaving 27 bases between them. The CDR3 runs to 20 residues. The CDR3 nucleotides are TGTGCCAGCAGTTTATTAAAGGGTGGGCCGGCCAATAACCTATACAATGAGCAGTTCTTC. This translates into CASSLLKGGPANNLYNEQFF.

The J gene is TRBJ2-7, the V gene TRBV6-6, with a weak D call TRBD1 (6 bases). V lost 0 bases and J lost 3, with 18 bases in between. The CDR3 is made up of 17 amino acids. Germline V gene lookup returns CDR1 MNHNY and CDR2 SVGAGI (reference sequence). In DNA form, the CDR3 reads TGTGCCAGCAGTTACTCGAGTCCCACAGGGACCCTCTACGAGCAGTACGTC. The encoded protein is CASSYSSPTGTLYEQYV.

This clonotype showed up just a few times. This chain joins TRBV5-6 and TRBJ2-1; D gene uncertain. CDR1 SGHDT and CDR2 YYEEEE come from the germline V gene. V was pared by 0 bases and J by 0 bases, with 7 bases between. The CDR3 runs to 15 residues. The CDR3 region is CASSLGRSSYNEQFF. CDR3 bases: TGTGCCAGCAGCTTGGGACGGAGCTCCTACAATGAGCAGTTCTTC.

The chain recombines TRBV29-1 with TRBJ2-5; D call uncertain. V was clipped by 6 bases and J by 2 bases, with 10 bases between them. This CDR3 is built from 12 residues. Germline loops: CDR1 SQVTM, CDR2 ANQGSEA. The CDR3 protein is CSVQAKQETQYF. Written as DNA, the CDR3 is TGCAGCGTCCAGGCCAAACAAGAGACCCAGTACTTC.

This rearrangement joins TRBV19 to TRBJ2-7; 8 positions match TRBD2. V was clipped by 2 bases and J by 6 bases; unmatched bases: 9. Germline V gene sequence: CDR1 LNHDA, CDR2 SQIVND (reference sequence). CDR3 size: 15 residues. CDR3: CASSISAGGAFEQYF. The CDR3 nucleotides are TGTGCCAGTAGTATATCTGCGGGAGGAGCGTTCGAGCAGTACTTC.